These T cell receptor beta chains were read from a single sample in a study of OX40 agonist ivuxolimab in advanced cancers. Assay used: immunoSEQ multiplex PCR; TCRdb lists only in-frame clones, some missing. The table records 85,000 to 100,000 clones, about 85% of them present only once. The sequencing used CD4+ or CD8+ T cells sorted from blood, collected in a trial of the OX40 agonist ivuxolimab. These receptors all come from an adult with an advanced solid tumor such as melanoma, head and neck, liver or kidney cancer. Each CDR3 is given with its conserved first and last residue. The order of the fields is J gene, V gene, clone size, D gene, CDR3 DNA, CDR3 protein. A D gene is named only where the DNA matches it firmly. Clone size is given for some rows only: seen once, a few or many times, or a class if the clone is expanded.

j_call: TRBJ1-2; v_call: TRBV2; clone_size: few; d_call: .; cdr3_nt: TGTGCCAGCAAGAAAGAGTATGGCTACACCTTC; cdr3_aa: CASKKEYGYTF
j_call: TRBJ1-1; v_call: TRBV7-3; clone_size: once; d_call: .; cdr3_nt: TGTGCCAGCAGCTTTTCACAGGGATCCACCACTGAAGCTTTCTTT; cdr3_aa: CASSFSQGSTTEAFF
j_call: TRBJ2-1; v_call: TRBV7-2; clone_size: .; d_call: TRBD2; cdr3_nt: TGTGCCAGCAATCCGGGAGGGTCCTACAATGAGCAGTTCTTC; cdr3_aa: CASNPGGSYNEQFF
j_call: TRBJ2-4; v_call: TRBV7-8; clone_size: .; d_call: .; cdr3_nt: TGTGCCAGCAGCTCCGCTGGTAGATTGGGAAACATTCAGTACTTC; cdr3_aa: CASSSAGRLGNIQYF
j_call: TRBJ1-1; v_call: TRBV9; clone_size: .; d_call: .; cdr3_nt: TGTGCCAGCAGCGTTACAGGGAGGACTGAAGCTTTCTTT; cdr3_aa: CASSVTGRTEAFF
j_call: TRBJ1-1; v_call: TRBV9; clone_size: once; d_call: .; cdr3_nt: TGTGCCAGCAGCGGCGGAGGGTCGAACACTGAAGCTTTCTTT; cdr3_aa: CASSGGGSNTEAFF
j_call: TRBJ2-5; v_call: TRBV6-5; clone_size: .; d_call: .; cdr3_nt: TGTGCCAGCAGTTACTCGGAGAATTCGCCCCAGTACTTC; cdr3_aa: CASSYSENSPQYF
j_call: TRBJ1-1; v_call: TRBV18; clone_size: .; d_call: .; cdr3_nt: TGTGCCAGCTCCCCCTCGTTGGCGAGGAACACTGAAGCTTTCTTT; cdr3_aa: CASSPSLARNTEAFF
j_call: TRBJ1-1; v_call: TRBV6-5; clone_size: .; d_call: .; cdr3_nt: TGTGCCAGCATGGGGATAACTGAAGCTTTCTTT; cdr3_aa: CASMGITEAFF
j_call: TRBJ1-2; v_call: TRBV6-6; clone_size: .; d_call: .; cdr3_nt: TGTGCCAGCATACCGAACAGGGAGGGCTATGGCTACACCTTC; cdr3_aa: CASIPNREGYGYTF
j_call: TRBJ1-2; v_call: TRBV18; clone_size: .; d_call: TRBD1; cdr3_nt: TGTGCCAGCTCAGATCCAGGGACAGTAAAAACGAATGGCTACACCTTC; cdr3_aa: CASSDPGTVKTNGYTF
j_call: TRBJ1-2; v_call: TRBV18; clone_size: .; d_call: .; cdr3_nt: TGTGCCAGCTCACCAGACAAGAACTATGGCTACACCTTC; cdr3_aa: CASSPDKNYGYTF
j_call: TRBJ1-1; v_call: TRBV5-4; clone_size: .; d_call: .; cdr3_nt: TGTGCCAGCAGCTTGGCGAACTCTAGGACGGGTGAAGCTTTCTTT; cdr3_aa: CASSLANSRTGEAFF
j_call: TRBJ2-3; v_call: TRBV5-1; clone_size: .; d_call: TRBD2; cdr3_nt: TGCGCCAGCAGCCACGGGACTAGCGGGGGGAGTTTTGGCACAGATACGCAGTATTTT; cdr3_aa: CASSHGTSGGSFGTDTQYF
j_call: TRBJ1-1; v_call: TRBV4-3; clone_size: .; d_call: .; cdr3_nt: TGCGCCAGCAGCCAATACAGGGCCATGAACACTGAAGCTTTCTTT; cdr3_aa: CASSQYRAMNTEAFF
j_call: TRBJ2-5; v_call: TRBV4-1; clone_size: .; d_call: TRBD2; cdr3_nt: TGCGCCAGCAGCCGTGGACTAGCCGACATAGGGGAGACCCAGTACTTC; cdr3_aa: CASSRGLADIGETQYF
j_call: TRBJ1-1; v_call: TRBV5-1; clone_size: .; d_call: .; cdr3_nt: TGCGCCAGCAGCTTGACGCAGCAACCAAGCACTGAAGCTTTCTTT; cdr3_aa: CASSLTQQPSTEAFF
j_call: TRBJ2-1; v_call: TRBV7-9; clone_size: .; d_call: TRBD1; cdr3_nt: TGTGCCAGCAGCGCTCAACGACAGGGGGGCTACAATGAGCAGTTCTTC; cdr3_aa: CASSAQRQGGYNEQFF
j_call: TRBJ2-1; v_call: TRBV5-1; clone_size: .; d_call: TRBD2; cdr3_nt: TGCGCCAGCAGCCTCGGGACTAGCGGGAGTGTAGATGAGCAGTTCTTC; cdr3_aa: CASSLGTSGSVDEQFF
j_call: TRBJ2-3; v_call: TRBV28; clone_size: .; d_call: TRBD2; cdr3_nt: TGTGCCAGCAGTTTTCGGGCGGGAGTCGGGGATACGCAGTATTTT; cdr3_aa: CASSFRAGVGDTQYF
j_call: TRBJ2-5; v_call: TRBV4-3; clone_size: .; d_call: .; cdr3_nt: TGCGCCAGCAGCAGGACCCACCAAGAGACCCAGTACTTC; cdr3_aa: CASSRTHQETQYF
j_call: TRBJ2-7; v_call: TRBV6-5; clone_size: once; d_call: TRBD2; cdr3_nt: TGTGCCAGCAGAGCGGGGGGATATTCCTACGAGCAGTACTTC; cdr3_aa: CASRAGGYSYEQYF
j_call: TRBJ2-5; v_call: TRBV11-2; clone_size: .; d_call: .; cdr3_nt: TGTGCCAGCAGCTTGGTGCAGGGAAGTATGGGGGAGACCCAGTACTTC; cdr3_aa: CASSLVQGSMGETQYF
j_call: TRBJ2-5; v_call: TRBV28; clone_size: once; d_call: TRBD2; cdr3_nt: TGTGCCAGCAGTTTCGGGCAGACTAGCCCCAAATACTTC; cdr3_aa: CASSFGQTSPKYF
j_call: TRBJ1-2; v_call: TRBV5-1; clone_size: .; d_call: .; cdr3_nt: TGCGCCAGTACGCGCGACAGATATGGCTACACCTTC; cdr3_aa: CASTRDRYGYTF
j_call: TRBJ1-2; v_call: TRBV29-1; clone_size: once; d_call: .; cdr3_nt: TGCAGCGTTGAAGGGGTCGGGGGCGGCTATGGCTACACCTTC; cdr3_aa: CSVEGVGGGYGYTF
j_call: TRBJ2-7; v_call: TRBV5-1; clone_size: once; d_call: TRBD2; cdr3_nt: TGCGCCAGCAGCTTGTCGGCGGGAGCCTACGAGCAGTACTTC; cdr3_aa: CASSLSAGAYEQYF
j_call: TRBJ1-6; v_call: TRBV10-3; clone_size: .; d_call: .; cdr3_nt: TGTGCCATCAGTGAGGTAGGGGGGCGCGGTTCACCCCTCCACTTT; cdr3_aa: CAISEVGGRGSPLHF
j_call: TRBJ1-1; v_call: TRBV9; clone_size: .; d_call: .; cdr3_nt: TGTGCCAGCACCATTTCCTCCGGGCAAGAAGCTTTCTTT; cdr3_aa: CASTISSGQEAFF
j_call: TRBJ2-7; v_call: TRBV27; clone_size: .; d_call: .; cdr3_nt: TGTGCCAGCAGTGCCCGACGGGGGCCCTACGAGCAGTACTTC; cdr3_aa: CASSARRGPYEQYF
j_call: TRBJ2-7; v_call: TRBV6-4; clone_size: .; d_call: TRBD1; cdr3_nt: TGTGCCAGCAGTTCGGGACAGGGCCCCATCTACGAGCAGTACTTC; cdr3_aa: CASSSGQGPIYEQYF
j_call: TRBJ1-2; v_call: TRBV2; clone_size: few; d_call: .; cdr3_nt: TGTGCCAGCAGGGCACAGGGTTTAGGCGGCTACACCTTC; cdr3_aa: CASRAQGLGGYTF
j_call: TRBJ2-7; v_call: TRBV2; clone_size: .; d_call: TRBD1; cdr3_nt: TGTGCCAGCAGTGAAGCCGGGACAGTCTACGAGCAGTACTTC; cdr3_aa: CASSEAGTVYEQYF
j_call: TRBJ1-1; v_call: TRBV6-6; clone_size: .; d_call: .; cdr3_nt: TGTGCCAGCAGTTACGGGGGTTCGAACACTGAAGCTTTCTTT; cdr3_aa: CASSYGGSNTEAFF
j_call: TRBJ1-2; v_call: TRBV28; clone_size: .; d_call: .; cdr3_nt: TGTGCCAGCAAAGGAAGTGGCTACACCTTC; cdr3_aa: CASKGSGYTF
j_call: TRBJ1-2; v_call: TRBV6-4; clone_size: few; d_call: TRBD1; cdr3_nt: TGTGCCAGCAGAATCCGGGACAGCTCTCTCTATGGCTACACCTTC; cdr3_aa: CASRIRDSSLYGYTF
j_call: TRBJ2-2; v_call: TRBV2; clone_size: few; d_call: .; cdr3_nt: TGTGCCAGCAGACCCGGGAGAAACACCGGGGAGCTGTTTTTT; cdr3_aa: CASRPGRNTGELFF
j_call: TRBJ1-5; v_call: TRBV6-1; clone_size: .; d_call: TRBD1; cdr3_nt: TGTGCCAGCAGGCCACAGGGGGATCAGCCCCAGCATTTT; cdr3_aa: CASRPQGDQPQHF
j_call: TRBJ1-5; v_call: TRBV4-2; clone_size: .; d_call: TRBD1; cdr3_nt: TGTGCCAGCAGCCAAGAAGACAGGGGCAATCAGCCCCAGCATTTT; cdr3_aa: CASSQEDRGNQPQHF
j_call: TRBJ2-2; v_call: TRBV5-1; clone_size: .; d_call: TRBD1; cdr3_nt: TGCGCCAGCAGCCCCGGGACAGGGGGAACCGGGGAGCTGTTTTTT; cdr3_aa: CASSPGTGGTGELFF
j_call: TRBJ1-6; v_call: TRBV7-8; clone_size: .; d_call: TRBD1; cdr3_nt: TGTGCCAGCAGCTCTAGGACAGGGGGTTGGGGGGTGGCCCTCCACTTT; cdr3_aa: CASSSRTGGWGVALHF
j_call: TRBJ1-1; v_call: TRBV28; clone_size: .; d_call: .; cdr3_nt: TGTGCCAGCAGTCCCCCGGCCGCCCCTGCTTTCTTT; cdr3_aa: CASSPPAAPAFF